The entry below gives a single T cell receptor (beta chain) sequence along with its context. The germline V gene has CDR1 SGHTA and CDR2 FQGNSA. The CDR3 is made up of 14 amino acids. J was trimmed by 5 bases and V by 6 bases; bases with no gene match: 9. The sample comes from a study of technical replicates of blood from a handful of donors. Some clones are missing from TCRdb's copy, which holds only in-frame ones; the method was immunoSEQ multiplex PCR. The profile shows roughly 59,000 clones, 86% of them singletons. Specimen: PBMCs. The sequence came from a human donor in good health. Some clones in this sample may be carry-over from other donors' samples. This sequence joins TRBV7-2 and TRBJ2-7, with TRBD1 matching 8 bases. The CDR3 reads CASRFIARGHEQYF. CDR3 in DNA: TGTGCCAGCAGATTCATAGCCAGGGGGCACGAGCAGTACTTC.